Listed below are T cell receptor beta chains from one sample, sequenced in a study of T cell responses to AZD1222 COVID-19 vaccine. Only in-frame clones appear in the TCRdb table, and some are missing; sequencing was by immunoSEQ multiplex PCR. The table records 66,000 or so clones, about 90% of them present only once. The source was peripheral blood, collected on day 0 of AZD1222 vaccination. The receptors derive from an adult in good health. CDR3s include the opening cysteine and the closing phenylalanine or tryptophan. D genes are given only for firm matches. Clone size is given for some rows only: seen once, a few or many times, or a class if the clone is expanded.

>-|TRBV9|TRBJ1-6|-
TGTGCCAGCAGCGTCCAGGGGACACCTAATTCACCCCTCCACTTT
CASSVQGTPNSPLHF
>-|TRBV28|TRBJ1-2|TRBD1
TGTGCCAGCAGACGGCCTCAGGGGGGCTATGGCTACACCTTC
CASRRPQGGYGYTF
>-|TRBV9|TRBJ2-2|TRBD1
TGTGCCAGCAGCGCCGCTAGACAGGGGAGAAACACCGGGGAGCTGTTTTTT
CASSAARQGRNTGELFF
>-|TRBV7-6|TRBJ2-3|TRBD2
TGTGCCAGCAGCTTAGGCGGGGGGGCGTTAGATACGCAGTATTTT
CASSLGGGALDTQYF
>-|TRBV5-6|TRBJ1-2|-
TGTGCCAGCAGCTTGGTGGCTAACTATGGCTACACCTTC
CASSLVANYGYTF
>-|TRBV6-5|TRBJ2-2|-
TGTGCCAGCACCAGCTTGCGGAGTAACACCGGGGAGCTGTTTTTT
CASTSLRSNTGELFF
>-|TRBV13|TRBJ2-7|TRBD2
TGTGCCAGCAGCTTATCTCCCGAAGCGGGGGTATCGTACGAGCAGTACTTC
CASSLSPEAGVSYEQYF
>once|TRBV7-9|TRBJ2-7|-
TGTGCCAGCAGCTCCATCAGGAGCCCGCTGTACGAGCAGTACTTC
CASSSIRSPLYEQYF
>-|TRBV30|TRBJ1-4|-
TGTGCCTGTCATACCGGGACGAATAAAGAAAAACTGTTTTTT
CACHTGTNKEKLFF
>-|TRBV7-3|TRBJ2-2|TRBD2
TGTGCCAGCAGCTTAAAGCCCCCCGGACTAGTCAACACCGGGGAGCTGTTTTTT
CASSLKPPGLVNTGELFF
>-|TRBV5-4|TRBJ2-3|TRBD2
TGTGCCAGCAGATCCGGACTAGCGGGGGACACAGATACGCAGTATTTT
CASRSGLAGDTDTQYF
>-|TRBV5-4|TRBJ2-2|TRBD1
TGTGCCAGCACCCCTGACAGGGCCAACACCGGGGAGCTGTTTTTT
CASTPDRANTGELFF
>-|TRBV7-9|TRBJ1-1|TRBD1
TGTGCCAGCAGCCTCCTGACAGGGGACCGCGCTGAAGCTTTCTTT
CASSLLTGDRAEAFF
>-|TRBV12-3/TRBV12-4|TRBJ2-3|TRBD2
TGTGCCAGCAGTTCTAGCGGTGCAGATACGCAGTATTTT
CASSSSGADTQYF
>-|TRBV30|TRBJ2-5|-
TGTGCCTGGAGTGTCGGTAGCTATGAGACCCAGTACTTC
CAWSVGSYETQYF
>-|TRBV30|TRBJ1-1|TRBD1
TGTGCCTGGAGTCCCACCGGGACAGGGAATACTGAAGCTTTCTTT
CAWSPTGTGNTEAFF
>-|TRBV5-8|TRBJ2-2|-
TGTGCCAGCAGCGCCGGCCCCGTGGAGCTGTTTTTT
CASSAGPVELFF
>few|TRBV2|TRBJ1-5|-
TGTGCCAGCAGACCGACAGGTTTCGGCAATCAGCCCCAGCATTTT
CASRPTGFGNQPQHF
>medium-sized|TRBV7-9|TRBJ2-5|-
TGTGCCAGCAGCTCCGGACTTGCCCCAGAGACCCAGTACTTC
CASSSGLAPETQYF
>-|TRBV6-5|TRBJ2-2|TRBD2
TGTGCCAGCAAGCTTCTAGCGGGTCCCGGGGAGCTGTTTTTT
CASKLLAGPGELFF
>-|TRBV5-6|TRBJ1-5|-
TGTGCCAGCAGCCCGTGGGGGACCCGGCGCAATCAGCCCCAGCATTTT
CASSPWGTRRNQPQHF
>-|TRBV30|TRBJ2-3|-
TGTGCCTGGGATGACATCGGGACTAGCACAGATACGCAGTATTTT
CAWDDIGTSTDTQYF
>-|TRBV6-5|TRBJ1-2|-
TGTGCCAGCACACGAACAGGTCAAGCTAACTATGGCTACACCTTC
CASTRTGQANYGYTF